Listed here are 6 T cell receptor beta chains from one sample, sequenced in a study of technical replicates of blood from a handful of donors. Profiled with immunoSEQ multiplex PCR; TCRdb holds only in-frame clones, not every one. Of tens of thousands of clones listed, under 95% were seen once; the top ten hold about 0.4%. Sequencing was carried out using T cells isolated from PBMCs. The receptors were sampled from a human donor in good health.

The CDR3 protein is CASSPQGLANEKLFF. The DNA for the CDR3 is TGTGCCAGCAGTCCCCAGGGATTAGCTAATGAAAAACTGTTTTTT. The J gene is TRBJ1-4, the V gene TRBV6-6; a possible D gene is TRBD1 (5 bases). V shed 5 bases and J shed 3 bases, with 13 bases lying between them. The CDR3 consists of 15 residues. CDR1 and CDR2 from the germline V gene are MNHNY and SVGAGI (reference sequence).

V and J are TRBV7-7 and TRBJ2-7; 8 nucleotides agree with TRBD1. V lost 5 bases and J lost 4; bases outside the gene matches: 13. The CDR3 contains 16 residues. Germline V gene data show CDR1 as SSHAT and CDR2 as FNYEAQ (reference sequence). The CDR3 DNA follows: TGTGCCAGCAGCGTACCGGGACAGGAACTAAATTACGAGCAGTACTTC. Protein: CASSVPGQELNYEQYF.

CDR3 sequence (DNA): TGTGCCAGTAGTTGGGGGCCTTATGAAAAACTGTTTTTT. Amino acids: CASSWGPYEKLFF. The rearrangement links TRBV19 to TRBJ1-4, with a tentative D call TRBD1 (6 bases). Trimming took 5 bases from V and 6 from J, leaving 10 bases between them. Germline V gene lookup returns CDR1 LNHDA and CDR2 SQIVND (reference sequence). The CDR3 consists of 13 residues.

The chain couples TRBV5-4 to TRBJ2-7; D is possibly TRBD2 (7 bases). With 7 bases removed from V and 1 base from J, the gap between germline ends came to 12 bases. The CDR3 runs 13 residues. Germline CDR1 is SGHNT and CDR2 is YYREEE (reference sequence). CDR3: CASEGGDSYEQYF. CDR3 DNA: TGTGCCAGCGAGGGGGGGGATTCCTACGAGCAGTACTTC.

The rearrangement links TRBV28 to TRBJ1-3; TRBD1 matches at 8 bases. CDR1 and CDR2 (germline): MDHEN, SYDVKM. The CDR3 is made up of 14 amino acids. The J segment lost 4 bases and the V segment lost 6 bases, leaving 5 bases of the junction unmatched. The DNA of the CDR3 is TGTGCCAGCAGCCCCACAGGGGGAGGAAACACCATATATTTT. This codes for CASSPTGGGNTIYF.

The genes are TRBV9 and TRBJ2-3; D possibly matches TRBD1 or TRBD2 (9 bases each). Germline assignment: CDR1 SGDLS and CDR2 YYNGEE. The CDR3 is 17 residues long. Trimming removed 3 bases from V and 5 bases from J, with 22 bases in between. Here the CDR3 reads CASSAGQGAGGGDTQYF. The CDR3 DNA reads TGTGCCAGCAGCGCGGGACAGGGTGCGGGAGGGGGAGATACGCAGTATTTT.